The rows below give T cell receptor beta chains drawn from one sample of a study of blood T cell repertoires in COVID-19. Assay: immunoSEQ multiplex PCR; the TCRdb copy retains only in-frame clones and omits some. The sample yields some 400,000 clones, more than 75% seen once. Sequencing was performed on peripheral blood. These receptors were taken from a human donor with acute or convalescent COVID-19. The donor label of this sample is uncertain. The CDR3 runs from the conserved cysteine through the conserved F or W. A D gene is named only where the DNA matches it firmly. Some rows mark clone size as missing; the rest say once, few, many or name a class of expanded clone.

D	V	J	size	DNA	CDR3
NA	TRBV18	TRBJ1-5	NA	TGTGCCAGCTCCGCGACACAAAATCAGCCCCAGCATTTT	CASSATQNQPQHF
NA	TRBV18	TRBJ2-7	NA	TGTGCCAGCTCACGAAACGGCGACGGAGCCTACGAGCAGTACTTC	CASSRNGDGAYEQYF
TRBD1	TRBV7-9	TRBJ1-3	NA	TGTGCCAGCAGCTTAGTTCGACGGACAGGGGACGGAAACACCATATATTTT	CASSLVRRTGDGNTIYF
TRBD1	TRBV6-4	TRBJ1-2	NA	TGTGCCAGCAGCGCCAGTCCCGGACAGGGCCTCTATGGCTACACCTTC	CASSASPGQGLYGYTF
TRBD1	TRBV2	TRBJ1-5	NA	TGTGCCAGCAGGGACAGGGGAGGAAGTCAGCCCCAGCATTTT	CASRDRGGSQPQHF
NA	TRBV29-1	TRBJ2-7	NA	TGCAGCGTCTCAGTCGACAGCTACGAGCAGTACTTC	CSVSVDSYEQYF
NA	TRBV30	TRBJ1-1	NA	TGTGCCTGGAGTGTACCTGGCAGGGCCTTTGAAGCTTTCTTT	CAWSVPGRAFEAFF
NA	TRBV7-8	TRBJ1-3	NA	TGTGCCAGCAGCTTAATGGCAACTGGAAACACCATATATTTT	CASSLMATGNTIYF
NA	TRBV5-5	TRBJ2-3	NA	TGTGCCAGCAGCTTGATGAGGAGCACAGATACGCAGTATTTT	CASSLMRSTDTQYF
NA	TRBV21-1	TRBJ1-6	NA	TGTGCCAGCAGACCGAGCAAAGCCCTATATTCACCCCTCCACTTT	CASRPSKALYSPLHF
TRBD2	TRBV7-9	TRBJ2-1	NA	TGTGCCAGCAGCTTAGGACTCGGGACTAGCGGGAGGAATGAGCAGTTCTTC	CASSLGLGTSGRNEQFF
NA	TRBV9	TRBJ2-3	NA	TGTGCCAGCTCGGGATTTGTCGCAGATACGCAGTATTTT	CASSGFVADTQYF
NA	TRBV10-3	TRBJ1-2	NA	TGTGCCATCAGTGAGACAGGGTTCGGTGGCTACACCTTC	CAISETGFGGYTF
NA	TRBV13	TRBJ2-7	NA	TGTGCCAGCAGTCACGGTCCCTACGAGCAGTACTTC	CASSHGPYEQYF
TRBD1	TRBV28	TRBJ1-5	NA	TGTGCCAGCAGTTTGCCGGGGACAGCAGCTCAGCCCCAGCATTTT	CASSLPGTAAQPQHF
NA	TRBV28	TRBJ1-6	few	TGTGCCAGCAGGCTCCAACAGGGTTCACCCCTCCACTTT	CASRLQQGSPLHF
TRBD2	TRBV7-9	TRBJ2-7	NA	TGTGCCAGTATACTAACTAGCGGATCCTACGAGCAGTACTTC	CASILTSGSYEQYF
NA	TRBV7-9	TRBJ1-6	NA	TGTGCCAGCAGCTTAAATCAGTATAATTCACCCCTCCACTTT	CASSLNQYNSPLHF
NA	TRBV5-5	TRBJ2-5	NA	TGTGCCAGCAGCTTTACCGGAGGGGAGACCCAGTACTTC	CASSFTGGETQYF
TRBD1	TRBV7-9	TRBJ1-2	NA	TGTGCCAGCAGCTTAGCTCGACAGGGATCGAATGGCTACACCTTC	CASSLARQGSNGYTF